These 17 T cell receptor beta chains were all obtained from the same sample, sequenced in a study of high-grade serous ovarian cancer treatment subgroups. TCRdb's copy holds only in-frame clones and misses some; the assay was immunoSEQ multiplex PCR. The profile shows 10,000 or so clones, less than 80% of them singletons. Tumor tissue was taken before any definitive surgery or chemotherapy was given. What was sequenced was tumor tissue. The receptor source for this set is a human donor with high-grade serous ovarian cancer.

The rearrangement joins TRBV5-8 to TRBJ1-2; 7 positions agree with TRBD1. Germline trimming cut 3 bases from V and 7 bases from J; bases unmatched to any gene: 9. The CDR3 extends over 14 amino acids. Germline CDR1 reads SGHTS; CDR2 reads YDEGEE. The CDR3 is CASSSPGGGTGYTF. Here the CDR3 DNA reads TGTGCCAGCAGCTCCCCAGGGGGTGGTACTGGCTACACCTTC.

V usage is TRBV11-2 and J usage is TRBJ2-5, with D possibly being TRBD1 or TRBD2 (5 bases each). The last part of the DNA fits TRBJ2-7 better; the J call may be wrong. The CDR3 sequence is 15 residues long. Germline V gene data show CDR1 as SGHAT and CDR2 as FQNNGV. The CDR3 is CASSLLSGAPYEQYF. The CDR3 DNA reads as TGTGCCAGCAGCTTATTGTCCGGGGCGCCCTACGAGCAGTACTTC.

The rearrangement joins TRBV27 to TRBJ2-1, with 9 bases aligning to TRBD1. The CDR3 totals 15 residues. V was pared by 3 bases and J by 9 bases, with 9 bases of the junction left unmatched. CDR1 MNHEY and CDR2 SMNVEV come from the germline V gene (reference sequence). CDR3: CASSLDRGVTAEQFF. The CDR3 nucleotides read TGTGCCAGCAGTTTGGACAGGGGCGTTACGGCTGAGCAGTTCTTC.

J is TRBJ2-7 and V is TRBV21-1; TRBD1 is the table's D call and was not checked against the DNA. TRBV21-1 is listed as a pseudogene. The CDR3 is 16 residues long. The CDR3 nucleotides read TGTGCCAGCAGACCGAGCCGGGACAGTCGCTCCTACGAGCAGTACTTC. This codes for CASRPSRDSRSYEQYF.

The gene calls are TRBV4-3 and TRBJ2-7, with D possibly matching TRBD1 (6 bases). The CDR3 is 13 residues long. The V end was cut by 2 bases, the J end by 7 bases, with 12 bases between. Germline lookup yields CDR1 LGHNA and CDR2 YSLEER. CDR3 sequence: CASSQYTGWEQYF. In nucleotides, the CDR3 is TGCGCCAGCAGCCAATATACAGGGTGGGAGCAGTACTTC.

The chain combines TRBV5-6 with TRBJ1-2; D gene ambiguous. Germline CDR1 and CDR2: SGHDT and YYEEEE. There are 14 residues in the CDR3. V lost 1 base and J lost 2, with 9 bases in between. The CDR3 DNA reads as TGTGCCAGCAGCTTGCCCGAGGCGAACTATGGCTACACCTTC. Translation: CASSLPEANYGYTF.

The rearrangement uses TRBV7-3 and TRBJ2-2; 8 bases fit TRBD2. Germline CDR1 reads SGHTA; CDR2 reads FQGTGA. Trimming took 5 bases from V and 6 from J; bases not matched to a gene: 11. This CDR3 region has 16 residues. CDR3 DNA sequence: TGTGCCAGCAGCCCCGGGAGGACTAGCTTCGCCGGGGAGCTGTTTTTT. This sequence encodes CASSPGRTSFAGELFF.

V and J are TRBV13 and TRBJ2-5; 13 bases line up with TRBD2. Looked up from germline, CDR1 is PRHDT and CDR2 is FYEKMQ (reference sequence). V shed 8 bases and J 5 bases; nucleotides not matched to a gene: 8. This CDR3 region has 15 residues. CDR3 sequence: CASFATTSGRETQYF. The DNA of the CDR3 is TGTGCCAGCTTCGCGACGACTAGCGGGAGGGAGACCCAGTACTTC.

The chain combines TRBV11-3 with TRBJ2-1; D perhaps matches TRBD2 (5 bases). Trimming cost V 4 bases and J 8 bases, with 12 bases left between them. This CDR3 has 13 amino acids. Germline CDR1 reads SGHNT; CDR2 reads YENEEA. The CDR3 loop reads CASSYQAGDEQFF. The CDR3 region has the DNA TGTGCCAGCAGCTACCAAGCCGGGGATGAGCAGTTCTTC.

The CDR3 DNA reads TGTGCCAGCGACCAGGGTATCCAAGAGACCCAGTACTTC. This encodes CASDQGIQETQYF. The chain has TRBV6-6 and TRBJ2-5; weak D call: TRBD1 (5 bases). In germline, CDR1 is MNHNY, CDR2 SVGAGI (reference sequence). This CDR3 comprises 13 residues. V was clipped by 8 bases and J by 1 base, with 11 bases between them.

The genes are TRBV5-1 and TRBJ2-2, with 8 bases that match TRBD2. V gave up 4 bases and J gave up 2 bases; unmatched junction bases: 10. The germline V gene encodes CDR1 SGHRS and CDR2 YFSETQ. There are 17 residues in the CDR3. The CDR3 DNA is TGCGCCAGCAGCCGAGGGGTACTAGCGGACAACACCGGGGAGCTGTTTTTT. Translation: CASSRGVLADNTGELFF.

This clone was seen only a few times. The chain joins TRBV2 to TRBJ2-2; D might be TRBD1 (6 bases). The V end lost 6 bases, the J end lost 7 bases, and 12 bases lay between the germline ends. Germline V gives CDR1 SNHLY, CDR2 FYNNEI. CDR3 length: 13 amino acids. DNA for the CDR3: TGTGCCAGCAGAGCAGGGGAGTACGGGGAGCTGTTTTTT. Translation gives CASRAGEYGELFF.

The chain couples TRBV7-8 to TRBJ2-1, with D uncertain. Germline values: CDR1 SGHVS, CDR2 FQNEAQ. This CDR3 region has 17 residues. V was clipped by 0 bases and J by 6 bases, with 18 bases between them. The CDR3 is CASSLAKRNLNGNEQFF. CDR3 nucleotides: TGTGCCAGCAGCTTAGCGAAAAGGAATCTTAACGGCAATGAGCAGTTCTTC.

The chain recombines TRBV14 with TRBJ2-7; TRBD1 aligns across 7 bases. V was pared by 4 bases and J by 2 bases, with 5 bases of the junction left unmatched. CDR1 and CDR2 (germline): SGHDN, FVKESK. There are 14 residues in the CDR3. CDR3 bases: TGTGCCAGCAGCCCCTACAGGGGAACCTACGAGCAGTACTTC. Translating gives CASSPYRGTYEQYF.

This rearrangement joins TRBV20-1 to TRBJ1-6; D remains unclear. Trimming shortened V by 0 bases and J by 14 bases, and 8 bases separated the two germline ends. CDR1 and CDR2 (germline): DFQATT, SNEGSKA (reference sequence). This CDR3 has 11 residues. Here the CDR3 reads CSAREGWALHF. The CDR3 DNA sequence: TGCAGTGCTAGAGAAGGTTGGGCCCTCCACTTT.

This chain joins TRBV7-2 and TRBJ2-5; TRBD1 might be the D (6 bases). The CDR3 loop spans 13 amino acids. Trimming pared 5 bases from V and 5 bases from J, leaving 12 bases between. Germline lookup yields CDR1 SGHTA and CDR2 FQGNSA. The CDR3 spells CASSPQGRETQYF. The DNA of the CDR3 is TGTGCCAGCAGCCCCCAGGGGCGGGAGACCCAGTACTTC.

The rearrangement uses TRBV14 and TRBJ1-5, with D perhaps matching TRBD1 (6 bases). CDR3 length: 15 residues. Deletions cut 4 bases from V and 8 bases from J, with 18 bases between. Germline V gene sequence: CDR1 SGHDN, CDR2 FVKESK. The CDR3, as DNA: TGTGCCAGCAGCCGATACACCAGGGGATTGGAGCCCCAGCATTTT. Translated, it gives CASSRYTRGLEPQHF.